A selection of T cell receptor beta chains follows, all from one sample in a study of blood T cells in healthy people across ages. TCRdb fed the 5' RACE reads into MiXCR, producing one record per CDR3 protein. Among roughly 1,300,000 distinct CDR3 sequences listed, approximately 59% were seen once. The sequencing input was blood. These receptor sequences come from a young man in good health. Each CDR3 is given with its conserved first and last residue. Fields, in order: CDR3 DNA, CDR3 protein, D gene, J gene, V gene, clone size. A D gene is named only where the DNA matches it firmly. The size field is filled for only some rows; it gives once, few, many or a size class.

TGCAGCGTAGGGCGCCGTGGCACTGAAGCTTTCTTT | CSVGRRGTEAFF | NA | TRBJ1-1 | TRBV29-1 | NA
TGTGCCAGCAGCTTCCGACAGGGAGTTGGCGAGCAGTACTTC | CASSFRQGVGEQYF | TRBD1 | TRBJ2-7 | TRBV7-2 | few
TGTGCCAGCAGTTTGTTGGACTTCAGCACAGATACGCAGTATTTT | CASSLLDFSTDTQYF | NA | TRBJ2-3 | TRBV5-4 | few
TGTGCCAGCCGGGGGTCTGGAGGGGTCTACGAGCAGTACTTC | CASRGSGGVYEQYF | NA | TRBJ2-7 | TRBV2 | NA
TGTGCCATCAGACCCGGGACAGGGATCACAGATACGCAGTATTTT | CAIRPGTGITDTQYF | TRBD1 | TRBJ2-3 | TRBV10-3 | few
TGTGCTAGCAGCTTAGGCCCCGGGAGCACAGATACGCAGTATTTT | CASSLGPGSTDTQYF | NA | TRBJ2-3 | TRBV7-7 | few
TGCAGTGCTAAGGACCCCGATACGCAGTATTTT | CSAKDPDTQYF | NA | TRBJ2-3 | TRBV29-1 | few
TGTGCCACCCTGAACACCGGGGAGCTGTTTTTT | CATLNTGELFF | NA | TRBJ2-2 | TRBV7-8 | few
TGTGCCAGCAGTTCCGGGACGCAGCATGGGAAACTGTTTTTT | CASSSGTQHGKLFF | NA | TRBJ1-4 | TRBV28 | few
TGTGCCACCAGCAGCGTAATTACAGGGATGCCCGGGGAGCTGTTTTTT | CATSSVITGMPGELFF | NA | TRBJ2-2 | TRBV15 | NA
TGTGCCAGCAGCGTGGATAGCGGGAGTACCGACAATGAGCAGTTCTTC | CASSVDSGSTDNEQFF | TRBD2 | TRBJ2-1 | TRBV9 | once
TGTGCCAGCAGCGCAGGACAGGGTAGCGCCTACGAGCAGTACTTC | CASSAGQGSAYEQYF | TRBD1 | TRBJ2-7 | TRBV9 | NA
TGCAGTGCTAGAGATTTTTTATCGTCCGGGGGTCAGCCCCAGCATTTT | CSARDFLSSGGQPQHF | NA | TRBJ1-5 | TRBV20-1 | NA
TGTGCCAGCTCTGGGGACAGGGATCGGCAGTACTTC | CASSGDRDRQYF | TRBD1 | TRBJ2-7 | TRBV25-1 | few
TGTGCCAGCAGTGACAGGGGGGTATACAATGAGCAGTTCTTC | CASSDRGVYNEQFF | NA | TRBJ2-1 | TRBV6-1 | NA
TGTGCCAGCAGTTACGGCCTAGGGGCCAGGTACGAGCAGTACTTC | CASSYGLGARYEQYF | NA | TRBJ2-7 | TRBV6-6 | NA
TGTGCCAGCAGCCCCCTAAAGGGCCCTCGGGAAAAACTGTTTTTT | CASSPLKGPREKLFF | NA | TRBJ1-4 | TRBV7-8 | NA
TGTGCCAGCAGACGGGGGACAGGGGAAGAGACCCAGTACTTC | CASRRGTGEETQYF | TRBD1 | TRBJ2-5 | TRBV7-9 | NA
TGTGCCAGCACCTCATACGGGGTTTACAATGAGCAGTACTTC | CASTSYGVYNEQYF | NA | TRBJ2-5 | TRBV7-2 | NA
TGTGCCAGCAGAAGAGGGACTAGCGGCACCTTTAGCTCCTACAATGAGCAGTTCTTC | CASRRGTSGTFSSYNEQFF | TRBD2 | TRBJ2-1 | TRBV7-2 | once
TGTGCCAGCAGTCCCGACGGAAATCGGGAGCAGCCCCAGCATTTT | CASSPDGNREQPQHF | NA | TRBJ1-5 | TRBV11-2 | NA
TGTGCCACCAGTGAACCACAGGGGAATGAGCAGTTCTTC | CATSEPQGNEQFF | TRBD1 | TRBJ2-1 | TRBV24-1 | NA
TGCAGTGCTAGAGCAGTGGGTAGCGGAAGCATAGATACGCAGTATTTT | CSARAVGSGSIDTQYF | NA | TRBJ2-3 | TRBV20-1 | NA
TGTGCCAGCAGCTCAGTGGGGGAAGAGGTTGGCTCTGAAGCTTTCTTT | CASSSVGEEVGSEAFF | NA | TRBJ1-1 | TRBV7-9 | NA
TGCAGTGCTGACGGACAGGGGAGCGAGCAGTACTTC | CSADGQGSEQYF | TRBD1 | TRBJ2-7 | TRBV20-1 | NA
TGTGCCAGCAGTTTAGGTCAGTCTAACGAGCAGTACTTC | CASSLGQSNEQYF | NA | TRBJ2-7 | TRBV27 | NA
TGTGCCAGCTCACCATCGGGACAGTACAATGAGCAGTTCTTC | CASSPSGQYNEQFF | TRBD1 | TRBJ2-1 | TRBV18 | few
TGTGCCAGCAGTCACACCTCCAAGTACACTGAAGCTTTCTTT | CASSHTSKYTEAFF | NA | TRBJ1-1 | TRBV6-5 | NA
TGTGCCAGCAGCTACGTTACAGGTGTAAGTCACACAGATACGCAGTATTTT | CASSYVTGVSHTDTQYF | NA | TRBJ2-3 | TRBV6-2/TRBV6-3 | NA
TGTGCCAGCAGCCCGCGACCAACCGGGACAGGGATCACAGATACGCAGTATTTT | CASSPRPTGTGITDTQYF | TRBD1 | TRBJ2-3 | TRBV11-2 | NA
TGTGCCAGCAGTCGGACTAGCGGAGAGACCCAGTACTTC | CASSRTSGETQYF | TRBD2 | TRBJ2-5 | TRBV3-1 | few
TGTGCCATCAGTGAGGGGTTCAATTCACCCCTCCACTTT | CAISEGFNSPLHF | NA | TRBJ1-6 | TRBV10-3 | NA
TGCGCCAGCAGCTTGGTCCTCAACAGTAATGAGCAGTTCTTC | CASSLVLNSNEQFF | NA | TRBJ2-1 | TRBV5-1 | NA
TGTGCCAGCAGCCAAGAGCGAGAGAGGCTCAATGAAAAACTGTTTTTT | CASSQERERLNEKLFF | NA | TRBJ1-4 | TRBV4-2 | NA
TGCAGTGCTAGTTTAAGACTAGCGGGGGCCCTAAATCCCACAGATACGCAGTATTTT | CSASLRLAGALNPTDTQYF | TRBD2 | TRBJ2-3 | TRBV20-1 | once